The 24 T cell receptor beta chains listed next were all sequenced from one sample in a study of T cells expressing NK-cell markers. From the 5' RACE reads, TCRdb lists one entry per CDR3 protein and no DNA. Here the sample table reports a few hundred thousand distinct CDR3 sequences. The specimen was blood T cells: a sorted CD56 or NKG2C T cell subset, CD4+ or CD8+ T cells, or bulk PBMC T cells (not recorded which). These receptors all stem from a man between 18 and 35 years old in good health.

The CDR3 spells CASSYIRGRNTEAFF. The chain has TRBV6-2 or TRBV6-3 and TRBJ1-1; TCRdb indicates TRBD1, and absent DNA this call remains unverified. The CDR3 extends over 15 amino acids. The germline V gene has CDR1 MNHEY and CDR2 SVGEGT.

V gene TRBV10-3 combines with J gene TRBJ2-3. Per germline, CDR1 ENHRY and CDR2 SYGVKD. The CDR3 sequence is 15 residues long. CDR3 residues: CAISDSGIGTDTQYF.

The gene calls are TRBV29-1 and TRBJ1-2; TCRdb's D gene call, TRBD1, goes unchecked for lack of DNA. This CDR3 has 13 amino acids. The V gene's germline CDR1 is SQVTM and CDR2 ANQGSEA. CDR3 loop: CSVVGGGNYGYTF.

This chain connects TRBV12-3 or TRBV12-4 to TRBJ2-1; no DNA is available, so the TRBD1 call from TCRdb remains unchecked. The length of the CDR3 is 18 residues. The CDR3 here is CASSLGLAGEISYNEQFF.

This chain connects TRBV5-1 to TRBJ2-2; the TCRdb call, TRBD1, lacks DNA for checking. Germline V gives CDR1 SGHRS, CDR2 YFSETQ. CDR3 length: 15 residues. The CDR3 region is CASSYPTGTTGELFF.

The CDR3 protein is CASRHSGTRSYNEQFF. This chain connects TRBV5-1 to TRBJ2-1; TCRdb lists TRBD1, though no DNA is available to test this call. This CDR3 has 16 residues. Germline CDR1 SGHRS, CDR2 YFSETQ.

The rearrangement links TRBV28 to TRBJ2-7; with no DNA, the TCRdb D assignment of TRBD2 cannot be verified. The germline gives CDR1 MDHEN, CDR2 SYDVKM. The CDR3 contains 16 residues. CDR3 loop: CASSLSAQGSLGEQYF.

V and J are TRBV5-1 and TRBJ1-1; the D call from TCRdb, TRBD1, cannot be confirmed without DNA. The germline gives CDR1 SGHRS, CDR2 YFSETQ. This CDR3 is built from 15 residues. CDR3 residues: CASSWGQGAGTEAFF.

J is TRBJ1-1 and V is TRBV12-3 or TRBV12-4; absent DNA, TCRdb's TRBD1 call cannot be checked. This CDR3 is 12 amino acids long. CDR3 region: CASRRDRGPAFF.

The rearrangement links TRBV7-8 to TRBJ2-5; TCRdb lists TRBD1, though no DNA is available to test this call. CDR1 is SGHVS and CDR2 is FQNEAQ in the germline V gene. The CDR3 is 14 residues long. The CDR3 protein is CASITDRVGETQYF.

The chain employs TRBV7-9 and TRBJ2-1; TCRdb calls TRBD2, which cannot be checked without DNA. CDR1 SEHNR and CDR2 FQNEAQ come from the germline V gene (reference sequence). The CDR3 runs 11 residues. The chain's CDR3 is CAHLASGEQFF.

V and J are TRBV6-5 and TRBJ1-3; TCRdb designates TRBD1, a call that cannot be tested without DNA. The CDR3 totals 15 residues. Germline V lookup: CDR1 MNHEY, CDR2 SVGAGI. The CDR3 loop reads CASSYVGRLGNTIYF.

The V call is TRBV16, the J call TRBJ1-1. CDR3 length: 14 residues. Germline lookup yields CDR1 KGHSY and CDR2 FQNENV. CDR3 residues: CASSPEGRGTEAFF.

The chain has TRBV6-5 and TRBJ2-3. Germline V lookup: CDR1 MNHEY, CDR2 SVGAGI. The CDR3 has 13 amino acids. The CDR3 sequence: CASSSRNRDTQYF.

The V call is TRBV6-1, the J call TRBJ2-5; the D call of TRBD1 rests on TCRdb alone, since no DNA is present to check it. Per the germline V gene, CDR1 is MNHNS and CDR2 is SASEGT. This CDR3 spans 15 amino acids. The CDR3 sequence is CASSPFGTDQETQYF.

This chain joins TRBV20-1 and TRBJ2-7; TCRdb reports TRBD2, a call that lacks DNA to check it against. This CDR3 is 14 amino acids long. CDR1 and CDR2 (germline): DFQATT, SNEGSKA (reference sequence). The CDR3 loop is CSGAGLALSYEQYF.

The chain joins TRBV7-2 to TRBJ1-1; TCRdb selects TRBD1, and the lack of DNA leaves this call unchecked. CDR3 length: 12 amino acids. From germline, CDR1 is SGHTA and CDR2 FQGNSA. This chain's CDR3 is CASSFNPGQTFF.

The chain recombines TRBV6-2 or TRBV6-3 with TRBJ2-7; there is no DNA to check the TCRdb D call of TRBD1. Per germline, CDR1 MNHEY and CDR2 SVGEGT. The CDR3 contains 14 residues. CDR3 amino acids: CASSYSSTVYEQYF.

This chain uses TRBV4-1 with TRBJ1-1; TCRdb designates TRBD1, a call that cannot be tested without DNA. In germline, CDR1 is MGHRA, CDR2 YSYEKL. The CDR3 consists of 15 residues. This chain's CDR3 is CASSRIEVGGTEAFF.

The chain combines TRBV15 with TRBJ2-3; the TCRdb D gene call, TRBD1, has no DNA to confirm it. The CDR3 sequence is 14 residues long. In germline, CDR1 is LNHNV, CDR2 YYDKDF (reference sequence). The CDR3 is CATSRETVPDTQYF.

This chain connects TRBV9 to TRBJ2-1. The CDR3 covers 14 residues. In germline, CDR1 is SGDLS, CDR2 YYNGEE. The CDR3 loop is CASSVGGVDDEQFF. The full variable domain, its missing parts supplied by reference TRBV9 and TRBJ2-1, is DSGVTQTPKHLITATGQRVTLRCSPRSGDLSVYWYQQSLDQGLQFLIQYYNGEERAKGNILERFSAQQFPDLHSELNLSSLELGDSALYFCASSVGGVDDEQFFGPGTRLTVL.

The chain combines TRBV28 with TRBJ2-5; as DNA is missing, the TRBD1 call by TCRdb cannot be tested. Germline assignment: CDR1 MDHEN and CDR2 SYDVKM. The CDR3 covers 15 residues. The CDR3 sequence: CASSPSPGGGETQYF. Supplemented by reference TRBV28 and TRBJ2-5, the full variable domain reads DVKVTQSSRYLVKRTGEKVFLECVQDMDHENMFWYRQDPGLGLRLIYFSYDVKMKEKGDIPEGYSVSREKKERFSLILESASTNQTSMYLCASSPSPGGGETQYFGPGTRLLVL.

The CDR3 sequence: CAGTSGREEQFF. The genes are TRBV7-9 and TRBJ2-1; absent DNA, TCRdb's TRBD2 call cannot be checked. Germline-derived CDR1 and CDR2 are SEHNR and FQNEAQ (reference sequence). This CDR3 has 12 residues.

V usage is TRBV6-1 and J usage is TRBJ1-4; TCRdb's D gene call, TRBD1, goes unchecked for lack of DNA. This CDR3 has 16 amino acids. CDR1 is MNHNS, CDR2 SASEGT, per germline. CDR3 region: CASSEFTGQANEKLFF.